These 25 T cell receptor beta chains originate from one sample sequenced in a study of neurological immune-mediated disorders. Indicated time point: longitudinal time-point 3. In TCRdb, the 5' RACE reads were re-called with MiXCR into one record per CDR3 protein. Of roughly 42,000 distinct CDR3 sequences listed, roughly 12% were seen once; the top ten hold over 9.5%. The sequenced sample consisted of PBMCs. The receptors stem from a man between 25 and 39 years old in good health.

Many counts were recorded for this clonotype. The genes are TRBV9 and TRBJ2-3, with D tentatively TRBD2 (5 bases). V was shortened by 3 bases and J by 9 bases, with 8 bases between the two germline ends. The CDR3 length is 11 residues. Per the germline V gene, CDR1 is SGDLS and CDR2 is YYNGEE. The CDR3 DNA follows: TGTGCCAGCAGCGACAGAGGGACGCAGTATTTT. Translating it yields CASSDRGTQYF.

This clonotype was detected many times. The chain has TRBV7-6 and TRBJ2-3; 11 nucleotides match TRBD1. Trimming at V came to 5 bases and at J to 3 bases, leaving 4 bases not matched to a gene. This CDR3 contains 15 residues. The germline V gene encodes CDR1 SGHVS and CDR2 FNYEAQ. CDR3 nucleotides: TGTGCCAGCAGCGGACAGGGGGCGCGGACAGATACGCAGTATTTT. It codes for CASSGQGARTDTQYF.

As regards this clonotype: One base away lies a much larger clone, so this may be a sequencing read error. Since no conserved phenylalanine or tryptophan closes the CDR3, a read error is the likely cause. J is TRBJ1-5 and V is TRBV20-1; TRBD1 matches at 8 bases. The germline V gene encodes CDR1 DFQATT and CDR2 SNEGSKA (reference sequence). V shed 4 bases, J shed 6 bases, and the junction held 11 bases outside the gene matches. CDR3 size: 15 residues. Here the CDR3 DNA reads TGCAGTGCTACTATGACAGGGGTGCAGGGTCAGCCCCAGCATTCT. Its translation: CSATMTGVQGQPQHS.

At least ten counts were recorded for this clonotype. This chain uses TRBV10-3 with TRBJ2-5, with D unclear. Looked up from germline, CDR1 is ENHRY and CDR2 is SYGVKD. The CDR3 has 14 residues. Trimming cost V 0 bases and J 2 bases, with 7 bases left between them. The CDR3: CAISESNLQETQYF. The CDR3 DNA sequence: TGTGCCATCAGTGAGTCGAATCTTCAAGAGACCCAGTACTTC.

This clonotype occurred many times. This chain connects TRBV20-1 to TRBJ2-2; weak D call: TRBD2 (5 bases). The CDR3 totals 15 residues. CDR1 and CDR2 from the germline V gene are DFQATT and SNEGSKA (reference sequence). V shed 6 bases and J shed 4 bases, with 18 bases lying between them. CDR3 protein: CSAQMRGQTTGELFF. In DNA form, the CDR3 reads TGCAGTGCCCAAATGAGAGGGCAGACCACCGGGGAGCTGTTTTTT.

This clonotype was seen ten or more times. The CDR3 sequence: CASSLEGRSSGANVLTF. CDR3 nucleotides: TGCGCCAGCAGCTTGGAAGGACGGAGCTCTGGGGCCAACGTCCTGACTTTC. V gene TRBV5-1 combines with J gene TRBJ2-6; D remains ambiguous. V gave up 0 bases and J gave up 0 bases, with 10 bases separating them. Per germline, CDR1 SGHRS and CDR2 YFSETQ. The CDR3 is 17 residues long.

In its sample, this clonotype was seen many times. The chain's CDR3 is CASSITSVLTGELFF. For the CDR3, the DNA is TGTGCCAGCAGCATAACTAGCGTACTCACCGGGGAGCTGTTTTTT. This chain connects TRBV6-5 to TRBJ2-2; TRBD2 agrees at 7 bases. CDR3 size: 15 residues. The germline gives CDR1 MNHEY, CDR2 SVGAGI. J was trimmed by 4 bases and V by 6 bases; bases with no gene match: 8.

This clonotype was seen repeatedly, ten times or more. CDR3 amino acids: CASSQVRGRGGELFF. CDR3 DNA: TGTGCCAGCAGCCAAGTTCGGGGGCGCGGCGGGGAGCTGTTTTTT. The V call is TRBV14, the J call TRBJ2-2; TRBD1 or TRBD2 may be the D gene (6 bases each). Germline CDR1 SGHDN, CDR2 FVKESK. Trimming took 1 base from V and 7 from J, leaving 13 bases between them. This CDR3 has 15 residues.

In its sample, this clonotype was seen many times. The chain has TRBV3-1 and TRBJ1-4, with 7 bases lining up with TRBD1. The J segment lost 8 bases and the V segment lost 2 bases, leaving 17 bases of the junction unmatched. The germline V gene has CDR1 LGHDT and CDR2 YNNKEL (reference sequence). The CDR3 consists of 18 residues. The CDR3 DNA is TGTGCCAGCAGCCAACTCCGACAGGGCTCGCTTGTTGGGGAAAAACTGTTTTTT. Its protein product is CASSQLRQGSLVGEKLFF.

This clonotype came up many times. The rearrangement links TRBV5-1 to TRBJ2-2; D remains ambiguous. The V and J ends lost 1 base and 2 bases respectively, with 12 bases between them. Germline CDR1 and CDR2: SGHRS and YFSETQ. The CDR3 is made up of 16 amino acids. CDR3 region: CASSLSSRLNTGELFF. The CDR3 bases are TGCGCCAGCAGCTTGTCGTCCAGGCTAAACACCGGGGAGCTGTTTTTT.

The DNA for the CDR3 is TGTGCCAGCAGCTTGGGGATCGTGGATGAGCAGTACTTC. It translates to CASSLGIVDEQYF. J is TRBJ2-7 and V is TRBV7-8; no clear D. The CDR3 loop spans 13 amino acids. Germline CDR1 is SGHVS and CDR2 is FQNEAQ. Trimming cost V 3 bases and J 7 bases, with 13 bases left between them.

This clonotype occurred a few times. The chain uses TRBV27 and TRBJ1-4; 9 nucleotides align to TRBD1. Trimming cost V 5 bases and J 7 bases; bases outside gene matches: 5. Germline lookup yields CDR1 MNHEY and CDR2 SMNVEV (reference sequence). CDR3 size: 14 residues. The chain's CDR3 is CASSTGTGFEKLFF. The CDR3 DNA reads TGTGCCAGCAGTACCGGGACAGGGTTTGAAAAACTGTTTTTT.

As concerns this clonotype: The junction differs from germline at one of its ends, possibly a read error. The chain combines TRBV5-1 with TRBJ2-3; D possibly corresponds to TRBD2 (5 bases). Germline loops: CDR1 SGHRS, CDR2 YFSETQ. The length of the CDR3 is 15 residues. The CDR3 DNA is TGCACCAGCTTACTGCAAGGCGGCGCGGGAGATACGCAGTATTTT. Translated, it gives CTSLLQGGAGDTQYF.

The sample holds many counts of this clonotype. The chain recombines TRBV20-1 with TRBJ2-3, with D possibly being TRBD2 (6 bases). The CDR3 totals 18 residues. Germline CDR1 is DFQATT and CDR2 is SNEGSKA (reference sequence). The V end lost 3 bases, the J end lost 2 bases, and 24 bases lay between the germline ends. Here the CDR3 reads CSASSPQGLARYTDTQYF. CDR3 bases: TGCAGTGCTAGTAGCCCTCAGGGCCTAGCGAGATACACAGATACGCAGTATTTT.

On this clonotype itself: A single base separates this from a much larger clone, so it may be a read error. The V call is TRBV5-5, the J call TRBJ2-3; a weak D match, TRBD1 (6 bases). Between the trimmed V and J ends, which lost 6 bases and 6 bases, there was a span of 20 bases. Germline V lookup: CDR1 SGHKS, CDR2 YYEKEE (reference sequence). CDR3 length: 15 amino acids. CDR3 bases: TGTGCCAGCATCCTCCTGGGGGCAGGGGAGGATACGCAGTATTTT. This sequence encodes CASILLGAGEDTQYF.

This clonotype was counted many times. V gene TRBV10-3 combines with J gene TRBJ2-3, with D maybe TRBD1 (6 bases). This CDR3 is built from 13 residues. Deletions cut 9 bases from V and 1 base from J, with 11 bases between. Germline V gene data show CDR1 as ENHRY and CDR2 as SYGVKD. CDR3 amino acids: CAISTGGTDTQYF. The DNA of the CDR3 is TGTGCCATTTCGACAGGCGGCACAGATACGCAGTATTTT.

This clonotype has a count of ten or more. V gene TRBV21-1 combines with J gene TRBJ1-1. TRBV21-1 is a known pseudogene. The length of the CDR3 is 14 residues. The CDR3 DNA sequence: TGTGCCAGCAGCAGCTTAAGGCGGCTTACTGAAGCTTTCTTT. Encoded protein: CASSSLRRLTEAFF.

This clonotype was seen at least ten times. The chain joins TRBV10-3 to TRBJ2-5; the match to TRBD2 covers 11 bases. Losses at the gene ends were 11 bases for V and 1 base for J; bases not matched to a gene: 3. Germline V gene lookup returns CDR1 ENHRY and CDR2 SYGVKD. The CDR3 is made up of 13 amino acids. CDR3 DNA: TGTGCCTCTGGACTAGCGGGCCAAGAGACCCAGTACTTC. Amino acid sequence: CASGLAGQETQYF.

In this sample, this clonotype turned up many times. The rearrangement uses TRBV18 and TRBJ2-1; 7 bases align to TRBD2. CDR1 KGHSH and CDR2 LQKENI come from the germline V gene. V lost 3 bases, J lost 15 bases, and 14 bases stayed unmatched. The CDR3 is 14 amino acids. Here the CDR3 reads CASSPSPSGTPPFF. The CDR3 nucleotides read TGTGCCAGCTCACCGTCGCCTAGCGGAACACCTCCGTTCTTC.

This clonotype was observed many times. This rearrangement joins TRBV21-1 to TRBJ1-1. TRBV21-1 is listed as a pseudogene. This CDR3 is built from 15 residues. CDR3 nucleotides: TGTGCCAGCAGCAAAGTTATGTGGGGGAACACTGAAGCTTTCTTT. This codes for CASSKVMWGNTEAFF.

There are many counts of this clonotype. This sequence joins TRBV20-1 and TRBJ2-5, with D possibly TRBD1 on 5 matching bases. Germline-derived CDR1 and CDR2 are DFQATT and SNEGSKA (reference sequence). This CDR3 has 13 residues. V gave up 5 bases and J gave up 1 base, with 11 bases separating them. CDR3 amino acids: CSAGRDSQETQYF. In DNA, the CDR3 is TGCAGTGCTGGACGCGACAGCCAAGAGACCCAGTACTTC.

This clonotype was counted ten times or more. The rearrangement uses TRBV5-1 and TRBJ2-7, with D perhaps TRBD1 (6 bases). The germline V gene encodes CDR1 SGHRS and CDR2 YFSETQ. The CDR3 runs 14 residues. V was trimmed by 0 bases and J by 0 bases, leaving 7 bases between them. Here the CDR3 reads CASSLGGHSYEQYF. The DNA of the CDR3 is TGCGCCAGCAGCTTGGGGGGACACTCCTACGAGCAGTACTTC.

This clonotype came up many times. The J gene is TRBJ1-5, the V gene TRBV6-1, with D perhaps matching TRBD1 (6 bases). CDR3 length equals 13 residues. Germline CDR1 is MNHNS and CDR2 is SASEGT. Trimming cost V 4 bases and J 7 bases, with 11 bases left between them. The CDR3 bases are TGTGCCAGCAGTGGGTTACAGGGACAGCCCCAGCATTTT. Translated: CASSGLQGQPQHF.

This clonotype was counted many times. This chain uses TRBV7-2 with TRBJ2-4, with 10 bases matching TRBD1. CDR1 is SGHTA and CDR2 is FQGNSA in the germline V gene. With V trimmed by 5 bases and J by 9 bases, 13 bases remained unmatched. This CDR3 is 16 amino acids long. The chain's CDR3 is CASSPRTGGFQGIQYF. The CDR3 DNA is TGTGCCAGCAGCCCTCGGACAGGGGGATTTCAGGGCATTCAGTACTTC.

In this sample, this clonotype turned up many times. V is TRBV20-1 and J is TRBJ2-5; D is uncertain. From germline, CDR1 is DFQATT and CDR2 SNEGSKA (reference sequence). Deletions cut 3 bases from V and 4 bases from J, with 9 bases between. CDR3 size: 12 residues. The chain's CDR3 is CSARTVRETQYF. The DNA for the CDR3 is TGCAGTGCTAGGACCGTTCGAGAGACCCAGTACTTC.